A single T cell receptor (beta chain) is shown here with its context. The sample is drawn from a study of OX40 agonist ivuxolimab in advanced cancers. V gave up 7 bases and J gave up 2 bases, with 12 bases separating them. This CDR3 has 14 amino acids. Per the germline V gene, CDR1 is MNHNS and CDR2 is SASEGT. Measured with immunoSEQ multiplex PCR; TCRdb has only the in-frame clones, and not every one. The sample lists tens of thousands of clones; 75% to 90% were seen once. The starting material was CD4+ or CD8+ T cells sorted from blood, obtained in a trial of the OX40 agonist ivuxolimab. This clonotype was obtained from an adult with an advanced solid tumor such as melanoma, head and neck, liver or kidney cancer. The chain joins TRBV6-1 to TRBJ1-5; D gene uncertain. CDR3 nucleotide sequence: TGTGCCAGCACCTTAAAATGGGGCAATCAGCCCCAGCATTTT. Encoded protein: CASTLKWGNQPQHF.